A selection of T cell receptor beta chains follows, all from one sample in a study of shared clonotypes between healthy human individuals. Produced via immunoSEQ multiplex PCR; TCRdb's table is partial and in-frame only. This table has approximately 2,300,000 clones, about nine tenths appearing once. The sequenced material came from naive CD4+ T cells from PBMCs. The receptors originated from a man between 18 and 29 years old in good health. Some clones in this sample may be carry-over from other donors' samples. Each CDR3 is given with its conserved first and last residue. A D gene is named only where the DNA matches it firmly. For some rows the clone size is stated as once, few or many, or as a class when expanded; others skip it.

size: -; J: TRBJ2-7; V: TRBV4-2; D: TRBD2; DNA: TGTGCCAGCAGCCATCCTATTTCACGGGGACTAGCGGGAGTATATGAGCAGTACTTC; CDR3: CASSHPISRGLAGVYEQYF
size: -; J: TRBJ2-1; V: TRBV2; D: -; DNA: TGTGCCAGCATGGGCCAGACTTATCTGATTGAGCAGTTCTTC; CDR3: CASMGQTYLIEQFF
size: -; J: TRBJ1-1; V: TRBV18; D: TRBD1; DNA: TGTGCCAGCTCACCACGGACAGGCGTGAACACTGAAGCTTTCTTT; CDR3: CASSPRTGVNTEAFF
size: -; J: TRBJ2-5; V: TRBV5-1; D: TRBD1; DNA: TGCGCCAGCAGCTGGGGGACAGGGGTCGGAGAGACCCAGTACTTC; CDR3: CASSWGTGVGETQYF
size: -; J: TRBJ2-1; V: TRBV6-1; D: TRBD2; DNA: TGTGCCAGCAGTCGGACTAGCGGCAATGAGCAGTTCTTC; CDR3: CASSRTSGNEQFF
size: -; J: TRBJ1-5; V: TRBV30; D: -; DNA: TGTGCCTGGAGTGTAGGCTGGGGTCGAGGTCAGCCCCAGCATTTT; CDR3: CAWSVGWGRGQPQHF
size: -; J: TRBJ2-1; V: TRBV19; D: TRBD2; DNA: TGTGCCAGTAGTCCGCGACTAGCAGGAGGGCTGAATGAGCAGTTCTTC; CDR3: CASSPRLAGGLNEQFF
size: -; J: TRBJ1-5; V: TRBV15; D: -; DNA: TGTGCCACCAGCTTCCGACCTGGGAGGGGGAATCAGCCCCAGCATTTT; CDR3: CATSFRPGRGNQPQHF
size: -; J: TRBJ1-5; V: TRBV2; D: -; DNA: TGTGCCAGCAGTGAACCCGGGCCCCAGCATTTT; CDR3: CASSEPGPQHF
size: once; J: TRBJ2-2; V: TRBV28; D: -; DNA: TGTGCCAGCAGACAGGGGGGTGGTTTAGCGGGCACCGGGGAGCTGTTTTTT; CDR3: CASRQGGGLAGTGELFF
size: few; J: TRBJ1-1; V: TRBV29-1; D: -; DNA: TGCAGCGTTGCGGGCCTGAAGGCTGAAGCTTTCTTT; CDR3: CSVAGLKAEAFF
size: -; J: TRBJ2-1; V: TRBV7-9; D: -; DNA: TGTGCCAGCAACGCAGGACAGACCTACAATGAGCAGTTCTTC; CDR3: CASNAGQTYNEQFF
size: -; J: TRBJ2-5; V: TRBV28; D: TRBD2; DNA: TGTGCCAGCAGTTTAGAGACTAGCGGGATTGAGACCCAGTACTTC; CDR3: CASSLETSGIETQYF
size: -; J: TRBJ2-3; V: TRBV2; D: TRBD2; DNA: TGTGCCAGCAGATTTAGACTAGCGGGAGGGGGAGATACGCAGTATTTT; CDR3: CASRFRLAGGGDTQYF
size: -; J: TRBJ2-7; V: TRBV5-1; D: -; DNA: TGCGCCAGCAGCCTTTCCACAGGGATTTGGGGCGAGCAGTACTTC; CDR3: CASSLSTGIWGEQYF
size: once; J: TRBJ2-5; V: TRBV10-3; D: -; DNA: TGTGCCGCAACCGGGACACCTCAAGAGACCCAGTACTTC; CDR3: CAATGTPQETQYF
size: -; J: TRBJ2-3; V: TRBV28; D: TRBD2; DNA: TGTGCCAGCGGGGTTAGCGGGAGCACAGATACGCAGTATTTT; CDR3: CASGVSGSTDTQYF
size: -; J: TRBJ2-3; V: TRBV29-1; D: TRBD2; DNA: TGCAGCGTTGAACAGGCCAGCGGGAGAGCAGATACGCAGTATTTT; CDR3: CSVEQASGRADTQYF
size: once; J: TRBJ2-7; V: TRBV7-2; D: -; DNA: TGTGCCAGCAGCCTAATACCGGGACCCTCCGAGCAGTACTTC; CDR3: CASSLIPGPSEQYF
size: -; J: TRBJ2-7; V: TRBV27; D: TRBD2; DNA: TGTGCCAGCAGCCTTTCCATAGCGGGAGGGGTCTACGAGCAGTACTTC; CDR3: CASSLSIAGGVYEQYF
size: -; J: TRBJ2-1; V: TRBV7-9; D: TRBD2; DNA: TGTGCCAGCAGCCACGGGGGCGGGAGGGCCCCCAATGAGCAGTTCTTC; CDR3: CASSHGGGRAPNEQFF
size: -; J: TRBJ1-1; V: TRBV9; D: -; DNA: TGTGCCAGCAGCGTAAGGGGTCATTTAGGAGACACTGAAGCTTTCTTT; CDR3: CASSVRGHLGDTEAFF
size: -; J: TRBJ1-2; V: TRBV4-1; D: -; DNA: TGCGCCAGCAGCCCCCTAGGCCGGACGGACTATGGCTACACCTTC; CDR3: CASSPLGRTDYGYTF
size: -; J: TRBJ1-3; V: TRBV19; D: TRBD1; DNA: TGTGCCAGTACCCCACAGGGGGTCGGAAACACCATATATTTT; CDR3: CASTPQGVGNTIYF
size: few; J: TRBJ2-1; V: TRBV15; D: -; DNA: TGTGCCACCAGCAAACTTGGGACATCCAATGAGCAGTTCTTC; CDR3: CATSKLGTSNEQFF
size: -; J: TRBJ2-2; V: TRBV28; D: -; DNA: TGTGCCAGCAGCCCTCATTCCACCGGGGAGCTGTTTTTT; CDR3: CASSPHSTGELFF
size: -; J: TRBJ2-5; V: TRBV5-1; D: -; DNA: TGCGCCAGCACCCCCCGGGGGGCGACCCAAGAGACCCAGTACTTC; CDR3: CASTPRGATQETQYF